One T cell receptor beta chain is described in this entry. Produced via immunoSEQ multiplex PCR; TCRdb's table is partial and in-frame only. Among 9,000 to 10,000 clones, 74% were seen once, and the ten largest hold approximately 22%. This CDR3 spans 15 amino acids. The germline V gene has CDR1 SGHAT and CDR2 FQNNGV. V dropped 6 bases and J dropped 2 bases, with 15 bases sitting between them. The sample originates from a study of T cells after somatic rescue of genetic block. The chain recombines TRBV11-2 with TRBJ2-3, with D maybe TRBD1 (6 bases). The specimen was peripheral blood mononuclear cells (PBMCs). The TCR comes from a boy between 10 and 17 years old. The CDR3 region is CASSFSSGVTDTQYF. The CDR3 DNA reads as TGTGCCAGCAGTTTCTCATCAGGGGTCACAGATACGCAGTATTTT.